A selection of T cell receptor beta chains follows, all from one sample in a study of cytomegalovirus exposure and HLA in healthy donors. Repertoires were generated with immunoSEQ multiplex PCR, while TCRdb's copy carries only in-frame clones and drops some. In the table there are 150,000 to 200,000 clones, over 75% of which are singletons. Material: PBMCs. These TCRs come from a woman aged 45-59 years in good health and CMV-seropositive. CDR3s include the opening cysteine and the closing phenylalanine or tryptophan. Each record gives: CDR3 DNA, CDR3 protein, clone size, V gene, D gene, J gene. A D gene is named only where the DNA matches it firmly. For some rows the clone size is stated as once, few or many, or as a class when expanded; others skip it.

DNA: TGTGCCAGCAGCCGGACAGGGGGCAGGGACACTGAAGCTTTCTTT
CDR3: CASSRTGGRDTEAFF
size: .
V: TRBV6-5
D: TRBD1
J: TRBJ1-1

DNA: TGTGCCAGCAAAGGGAGTGGGGGCGGACAGGGTATGCGGGCTTTCTTT
CDR3: CASKGSGGGQGMRAFF
size: few
V: TRBV2
D: TRBD1
J: TRBJ1-1

DNA: TGTGCCAGCAGCGCCTCCTATGGCTACACCTTC
CDR3: CASSASYGYTF
size: .
V: TRBV9
D: .
J: TRBJ1-2

DNA: TGTGCCACCAGCAGTGACCCCGCCAGGACAGATACGCAGTATTTT
CDR3: CATSSDPARTDTQYF
size: .
V: TRBV15
D: .
J: TRBJ2-3

DNA: TGCGCCAGCAGTCCCGGTGGGCTCACCGGGGAGCTGTTTTTT
CDR3: CASSPGGLTGELFF
size: once
V: TRBV5-1
D: .
J: TRBJ2-2

DNA: TGTGCCAGCAGCCCCCCCGGGAGGGGAAACACCATATATTTT
CDR3: CASSPPGRGNTIYF
size: .
V: TRBV6-6
D: .
J: TRBJ1-3

DNA: TGTGCCAGCAGGACCGGGACAGCTCCCTACGAGCAGTACTTC
CDR3: CASRTGTAPYEQYF
size: .
V: TRBV7-2
D: TRBD1
J: TRBJ2-7

DNA: TGTGCCAGCAGGATGACAGGGATGAACACTGAAGCTTTCTTT
CDR3: CASRMTGMNTEAFF
size: .
V: TRBV2
D: TRBD1
J: TRBJ1-1

DNA: TGTGCCAGCTCACCATTACAGGGGAGCACTGAAGCTTTCTTT
CDR3: CASSPLQGSTEAFF
size: few
V: TRBV18
D: TRBD1
J: TRBJ1-1

DNA: TGTGCCAGCAGCTTGGGTGGGGACAGTACCAGCTATGGCTACACCTTC
CDR3: CASSLGGDSTSYGYTF
size: .
V: TRBV5-4
D: TRBD1
J: TRBJ1-2

DNA: TGTGCCAGCAGCTTCGTTTCGGCGGTTCAGAACACTGAAGCTTTCTTT
CDR3: CASSFVSAVQNTEAFF
size: .
V: TRBV5-6
D: .
J: TRBJ1-1

DNA: TGTGCCAGCAGTTTAACGAGGCCGAGCGGCTTTCTCTATACGCAGTATTTT
CDR3: CASSLTRPSGFLYTQYF
size: .
V: TRBV27
D: .
J: TRBJ2-3

DNA: TGTGCCAGCAGCTTAGCTGGACAGGGGGCTTGGACAGATACGCAGTATTTT
CDR3: CASSLAGQGAWTDTQYF
size: .
V: TRBV11-2
D: TRBD1
J: TRBJ2-3

DNA: TGTGCCAGCAGTTCTAGCTGGGGTGAGCAGTTCTTC
CDR3: CASSSSWGEQFF
size: .
V: TRBV27
D: .
J: TRBJ2-1

DNA: TGCGCCAGCAGCCGCTTTTGGACTAGCGGGAGCCCCCATAACTTCTACGAGCAGTACTTC
CDR3: CASSRFWTSGSPHNFYEQYF
size: .
V: TRBV4-1
D: TRBD2
J: TRBJ2-7

DNA: TGTGCCAGCACTCAGAGGGGGGGCTACGAGCAGTACTTC
CDR3: CASTQRGGYEQYF
size: .
V: TRBV27
D: .
J: TRBJ2-7

DNA: TGCGCCAGCAGCTTGGTCGGGGAGGGCTACACCTTC
CDR3: CASSLVGEGYTF
size: .
V: TRBV5-1
D: .
J: TRBJ1-2

DNA: TGTGCCAGCAGCTTAGCGTCGCCAGGGGGCGGAAACACCATATATTTT
CDR3: CASSLASPGGGNTIYF
size: .
V: TRBV7-2
D: TRBD1
J: TRBJ1-3

DNA: TGCAGCGTTGCGGGGGTTAGCGGGATTGAGCAGTACTTC
CDR3: CSVAGVSGIEQYF
size: few
V: TRBV29-1
D: TRBD2
J: TRBJ2-7

DNA: TGCGCCAGCAGCTTTATAGGACAGAACTATGGCTACACCTTC
CDR3: CASSFIGQNYGYTF
size: .
V: TRBV5-1
D: .
J: TRBJ1-2

DNA: TGTGCCAGCAGTTACTCGAGAGGGTCCAAAAACATTCAGTACTTC
CDR3: CASSYSRGSKNIQYF
size: .
V: TRBV6-6
D: .
J: TRBJ2-4

DNA: TGTGCCAGCAGGACAGGTTCGGGCCGGGAGACCCAGTACTTC
CDR3: CASRTGSGRETQYF
size: .
V: TRBV28
D: .
J: TRBJ2-5

DNA: TGCAGCGTTGAAAGTGGGCCGGCCTATGGCTACACCTTC
CDR3: CSVESGPAYGYTF
size: .
V: TRBV29-1
D: .
J: TRBJ1-2

DNA: TGTGCCAGCAGTGACCGGGACAGGGGCAACACCATATATTTT
CDR3: CASSDRDRGNTIYF
size: few
V: TRBV6-6
D: TRBD1
J: TRBJ1-3

DNA: TGCGCCAGCAGCTTACGGACAGCCTACGAGCAGTACTTC
CDR3: CASSLRTAYEQYF
size: .
V: TRBV5-1
D: .
J: TRBJ2-7

DNA: TGTGCCAGCAGCTGGTGGGACAGGGGCGGAGAGACCCAGTACTTC
CDR3: CASSWWDRGGETQYF
size: .
V: TRBV7-2
D: TRBD1
J: TRBJ2-5

DNA: TGTGCCAGTGGACGGGCTAGCGGACTCTACGAGCAGTACTTC
CDR3: CASGRASGLYEQYF
size: .
V: TRBV19
D: TRBD2
J: TRBJ2-7

DNA: TGTGCCAGCAGCAAGGGACAGGGTAATGAAAAACTGTTTTTT
CDR3: CASSKGQGNEKLFF
size: once
V: TRBV9
D: TRBD1
J: TRBJ1-4

DNA: TGTGCCAGCAGCTTAGCGGGCGGGACTAAAGGTTACGAGCAGTACTTC
CDR3: CASSLAGGTKGYEQYF
size: .
V: TRBV7-2
D: TRBD2
J: TRBJ2-7

DNA: TGTGCCAGTAGTACCCCAGGGGAAACGGGAGATACGCAGTATTTT
CDR3: CASSTPGETGDTQYF
size: .
V: TRBV19
D: .
J: TRBJ2-3

DNA: TGTGCCAGCAGCTCCGGACAGGGTGGGCAAGAGACCCAGTACTTC
CDR3: CASSSGQGGQETQYF
size: .
V: TRBV7-9
D: TRBD1
J: TRBJ2-5

DNA: TGTGCCAGCAGCCTCAAGGCATCAAGCGGGGGGGAGAACACCGGGGAGCTGTTTTTT
CDR3: CASSLKASSGGENTGELFF
size: .
V: TRBV7-6
D: TRBD2
J: TRBJ2-2

DNA: TGTGCCAGTAGGGCTGACTACTACAATGAGCAGTTCTTC
CDR3: CASRADYYNEQFF
size: few
V: TRBV19
D: .
J: TRBJ2-1

DNA: TGTGCCAGCAGCCAAGAGGACAGGGGCGAGGGCGGGGGCTACACCTTC
CDR3: CASSQEDRGEGGGYTF
size: .
V: TRBV4-2
D: TRBD1
J: TRBJ1-2

DNA: TGCGCCAGCAGCCAAGATTCGACAGGGGGATATGGCTACACCTTC
CDR3: CASSQDSTGGYGYTF
size: few
V: TRBV4-1
D: TRBD1
J: TRBJ1-2

DNA: TGTGCCAGCAGCTTAGTGTTAGGGGCGGTAGCTAACTATGGCTACACCTTC
CDR3: CASSLVLGAVANYGYTF
size: .
V: TRBV7-9
D: .
J: TRBJ1-2

DNA: TGTGCCAGCTCGGGACAGGGTAAATATACGCAGTATTTT
CDR3: CASSGQGKYTQYF
size: .
V: TRBV28
D: TRBD1
J: TRBJ2-3

DNA: TGCGCCAGCAGCCATAGCGGGGGGGCCGGCACAGATACGCAGTATTTT
CDR3: CASSHSGGAGTDTQYF
size: once
V: TRBV4-1
D: TRBD2
J: TRBJ2-3

DNA: TGCAGCGTTGGGGACAGTCGAAATTCACCCCTCCACTTT
CDR3: CSVGDSRNSPLHF
size: .
V: TRBV29-1
D: TRBD1
J: TRBJ1-6

DNA: TGTGCAAGTCGCCGAGAGCGGAAACGCACAGATACGCAGTATTTT
CDR3: CASRRERKRTDTQYF
size: once
V: TRBV12-2
D: .
J: TRBJ2-3

DNA: TGTGCCAGCAGCCAAGACAGGGGTGGAGAGACCCAGTACTTC
CDR3: CASSQDRGGETQYF
size: .
V: TRBV7-2
D: TRBD1
J: TRBJ2-5

DNA: TGTGCCAGCAGTGCCACAGGGGGCACTGAAGCTTTCTTT
CDR3: CASSATGGTEAFF
size: .
V: TRBV6-1
D: TRBD1
J: TRBJ1-1

DNA: TGTGCCAGCGGGACGGCTAGCGGGAGTGGTGAGCAGTTCTTC
CDR3: CASGTASGSGEQFF
size: .
V: TRBV6-5
D: TRBD2
J: TRBJ2-1

DNA: TGTGCCAGCAGCCTCTTTGAGGGTAACTACGAGCAGTACTTC
CDR3: CASSLFEGNYEQYF
size: .
V: TRBV7-2
D: .
J: TRBJ2-7

DNA: TGTGCCAGCAGCTTAAAGGGGGAAAGGTTGACCCGGGCCAACGTCCTGACTTTC
CDR3: CASSLKGERLTRANVLTF
size: .
V: TRBV7-6
D: .
J: TRBJ2-6

DNA: TGTGCCAGCAGCTTAGGACTCCCCACAGATACGCAGTATTTT
CDR3: CASSLGLPTDTQYF
size: few
V: TRBV7-6
D: .
J: TRBJ2-3

DNA: TGTGCCAGCAGCGGGAGGGGAGGGGCCACTAATGAAAAACTGTTTTTT
CDR3: CASSGRGGATNEKLFF
size: .
V: TRBV9
D: .
J: TRBJ1-4

DNA: TGTGCCAGCAGTTTCGGGGGAGGAGAAAAACTGTTTTTT
CDR3: CASSFGGGEKLFF
size: .
V: TRBV28
D: .
J: TRBJ1-4

DNA: TGTGCCAGTAGTTTGGGACAGGGACTCTATAGCAATCAGCCCCAGCATTTT
CDR3: CASSLGQGLYSNQPQHF
size: few
V: TRBV19
D: TRBD1
J: TRBJ1-5

DNA: TGTGCTAGCAGCCCACCAGGAGGAAACACCATATATTTT
CDR3: CASSPPGGNTIYF
size: .
V: TRBV7-7
D: .
J: TRBJ1-3

DNA: TGTGCCAGCAGCATAATAGGGGCACATGGCTACACCTTC
CDR3: CASSIIGAHGYTF
size: .
V: TRBV7-9
D: .
J: TRBJ1-2

DNA: TGTGCCAGCAGCCCTAGAGCTAACTCCTACGAGCAGTACTTC
CDR3: CASSPRANSYEQYF
size: .
V: TRBV6-5
D: .
J: TRBJ2-7

DNA: TGCGCCAGCAGCCCCGCTAGCGGGGGTTGGAATGAGCAGTTCTTC
CDR3: CASSPASGGWNEQFF
size: once
V: TRBV5-1
D: TRBD2
J: TRBJ2-1

DNA: TGTGCCAGCAGTTTCTACAGGGGAGGCAATGAGCAGTTCTTC
CDR3: CASSFYRGGNEQFF
size: .
V: TRBV6-5
D: .
J: TRBJ2-1

DNA: TGTGCCAGCACCTTCCAAGCGGTACAAGAGACCCAGTACTTC
CDR3: CASTFQAVQETQYF
size: .
V: TRBV7-6
D: .
J: TRBJ2-5

DNA: TGCGCCAGCAGCCAAGATTGGGGGGACAGGGGCGCCAATTCACCCCTCCACTTT
CDR3: CASSQDWGDRGANSPLHF
size: few
V: TRBV4-3
D: TRBD1
J: TRBJ1-6

DNA: TGTGCCAGCAGTCCGCTACAGGGTCATCAGCCCCAGCATTTT
CDR3: CASSPLQGHQPQHF
size: .
V: TRBV27
D: .
J: TRBJ1-5